This TCR beta chain derives from a study of CD8 T cells in ankylosing spondylitis. In its sample, this clonotype was seen many times. In germline, CDR1 is SGHAT, CDR2 FQNNGV. This CDR3 comprises 15 residues. The junction had 12 bases not matched to a gene; V was cut back by 5 bases and J by 10 bases. TCRdb passed the 5' RACE reads through MiXCR, listing each CDR3 protein once. The table includes about 240,000 distinct CDR3 sequences, about 10% detected once. This TCR was sampled from a male donor with ankylosing spondylitis or in good health (not recorded which). The source material was blood, either unsorted or a sorted T cell fraction (not recorded which). The rearrangement links TRBV11-2 to TRBJ2-4; TRBD1 agrees at 9 bases. CDR3: CASSPYTGGGDIQYF. The CDR3 nucleotides are TGTGCCAGCAGCCCCTATACAGGGGGCGGGGATATTCAGTACTTC.